This TCR beta chain was captured in a study of T cell changes during pregnancy in multiple sclerosis. The table came from immunoSEQ multiplex PCR; TCRdb's copy has only in-frame clones and leaves some out. The table records fewer than 70,000 clones, roughly 92% of them present only once. The CDR3 spans 15 residues. Unmatched junction bases numbered 1, after V lost 0 bases and J lost 0 bases. In germline, CDR1 is SNHLY, CDR2 FYNNEI. Sample: CD8+ T cells from peripheral blood mononuclear cells, taken in the third trimester of pregnancy. The rearrangement joins TRBV2 to TRBJ2-7; 8 bases line up with TRBD2. This sequence was found in a female donor in good health, enrolled as a control in a pregnancy study. In DNA form, the CDR3 reads TGTGCCAGCAGTGAAGCTAGCGGGGACTCCTACGAGCAGTACTTC. This encodes CASSEASGDSYEQYF.